The T cell receptor (beta chain) described here comes from a study of regulatory T cells in long-lasting Graves disease. In regard to this clonotype: The target antigen is unknown.

Study-wide points: Favoring TRBV28, TRBJ1-2 and TRBJ2-5 was a feature seen in persistent disease. TCR diversity was lower in persistent Graves' patients than in newly diagnosed ones.

Construction of the TCR beta libraries employed iRepertoire HTBI primers in conjunction with Arm-PCR of CDR3 regions. Under the authors' procedure: Identification of gene segments yielded approximately 62 TRBV and over 12 TRBJ across samples. TCRdb re-called the multiplex PCR reads through MiXCR, storing one row per CDR3 protein. The authors' filters were not applied to this entry. This table has about 240,000 distinct CDR3 sequences, 20% to 25% appearing once. V shed 2 bases and J shed 9 bases, with 14 bases lying between them. The CDR3 length is 14 residues. The V gene's germline CDR1 is KGHSH and CDR2 LQKENI. This sample's time point: newly diagnosed GD, antithyroid drugs for less than 3 months. The authors made the TCR library using RNA they extracted from PBMCs. The authors drew about 9 milliliters of peripheral blood into EDTA tubes.

The V call is TRBV18, the J call TRBJ2-4, with D perhaps matching TRBD2 (5 bases). Sequencing was performed on peripheral blood mononuclear cells (PBMCs), taken at new diagnosis, from a patient treated with antithyroid drugs. The source of this sequence is a female donor with Graves disease. CDR3 nucleotides: TGTGCCAGCTCACCAGGACTCGAAGGAGGCATTCAGTACTTC. Protein sequence: CASSPGLEGGIQYF.